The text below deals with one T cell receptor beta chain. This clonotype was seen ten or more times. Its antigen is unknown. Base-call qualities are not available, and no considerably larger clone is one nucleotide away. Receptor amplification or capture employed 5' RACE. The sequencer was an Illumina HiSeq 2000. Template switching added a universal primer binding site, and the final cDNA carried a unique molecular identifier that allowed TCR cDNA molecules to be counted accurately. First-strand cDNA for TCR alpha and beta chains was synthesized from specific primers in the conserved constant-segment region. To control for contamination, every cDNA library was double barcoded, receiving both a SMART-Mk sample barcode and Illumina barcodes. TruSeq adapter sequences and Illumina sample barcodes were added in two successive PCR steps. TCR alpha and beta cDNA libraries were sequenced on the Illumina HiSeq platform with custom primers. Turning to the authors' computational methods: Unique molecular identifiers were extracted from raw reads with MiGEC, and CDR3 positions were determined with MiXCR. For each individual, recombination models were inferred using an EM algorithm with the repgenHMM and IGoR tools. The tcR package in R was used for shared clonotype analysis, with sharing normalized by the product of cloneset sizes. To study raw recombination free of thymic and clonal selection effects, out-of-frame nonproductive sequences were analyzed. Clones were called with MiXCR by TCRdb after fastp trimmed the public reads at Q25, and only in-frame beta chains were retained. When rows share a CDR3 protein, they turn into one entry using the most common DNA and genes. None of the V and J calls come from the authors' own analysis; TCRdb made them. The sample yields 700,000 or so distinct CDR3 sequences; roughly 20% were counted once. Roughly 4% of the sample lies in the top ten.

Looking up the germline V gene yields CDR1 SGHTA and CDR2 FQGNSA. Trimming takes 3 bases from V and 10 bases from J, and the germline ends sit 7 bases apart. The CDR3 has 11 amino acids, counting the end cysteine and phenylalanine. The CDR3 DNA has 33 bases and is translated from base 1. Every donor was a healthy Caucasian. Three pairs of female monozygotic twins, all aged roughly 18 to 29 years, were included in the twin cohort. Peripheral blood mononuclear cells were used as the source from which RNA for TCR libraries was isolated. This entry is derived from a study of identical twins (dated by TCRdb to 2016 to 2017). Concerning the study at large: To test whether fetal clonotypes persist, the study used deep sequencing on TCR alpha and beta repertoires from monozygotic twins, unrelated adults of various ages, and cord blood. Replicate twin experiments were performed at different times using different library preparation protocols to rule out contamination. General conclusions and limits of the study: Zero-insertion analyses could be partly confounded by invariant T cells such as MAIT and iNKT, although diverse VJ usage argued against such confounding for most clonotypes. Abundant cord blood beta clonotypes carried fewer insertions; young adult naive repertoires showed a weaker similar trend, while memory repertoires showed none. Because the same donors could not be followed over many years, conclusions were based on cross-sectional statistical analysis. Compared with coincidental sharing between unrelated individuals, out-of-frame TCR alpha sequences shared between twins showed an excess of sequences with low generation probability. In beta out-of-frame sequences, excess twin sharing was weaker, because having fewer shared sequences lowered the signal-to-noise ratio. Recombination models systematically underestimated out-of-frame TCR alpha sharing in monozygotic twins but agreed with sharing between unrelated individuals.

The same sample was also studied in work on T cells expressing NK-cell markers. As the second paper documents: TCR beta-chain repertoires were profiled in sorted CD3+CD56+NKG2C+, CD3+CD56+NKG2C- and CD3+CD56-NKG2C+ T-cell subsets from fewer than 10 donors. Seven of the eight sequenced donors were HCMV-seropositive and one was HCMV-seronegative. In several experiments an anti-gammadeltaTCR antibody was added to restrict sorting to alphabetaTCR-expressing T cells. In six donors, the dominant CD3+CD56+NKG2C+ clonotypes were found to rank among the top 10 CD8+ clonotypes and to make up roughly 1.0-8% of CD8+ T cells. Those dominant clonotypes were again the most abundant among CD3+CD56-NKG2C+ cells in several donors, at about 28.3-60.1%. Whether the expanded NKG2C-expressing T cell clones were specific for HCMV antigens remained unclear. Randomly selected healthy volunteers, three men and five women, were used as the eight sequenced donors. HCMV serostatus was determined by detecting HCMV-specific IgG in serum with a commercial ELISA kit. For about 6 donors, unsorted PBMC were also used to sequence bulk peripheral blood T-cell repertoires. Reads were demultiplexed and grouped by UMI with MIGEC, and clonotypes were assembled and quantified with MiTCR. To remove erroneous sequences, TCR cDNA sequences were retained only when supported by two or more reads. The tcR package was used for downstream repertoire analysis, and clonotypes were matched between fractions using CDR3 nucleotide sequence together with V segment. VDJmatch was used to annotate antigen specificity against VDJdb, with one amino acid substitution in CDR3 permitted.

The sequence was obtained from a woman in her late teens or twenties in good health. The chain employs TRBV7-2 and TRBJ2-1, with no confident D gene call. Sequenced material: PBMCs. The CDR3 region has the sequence CASSFYGEQFF. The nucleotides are TGTGCCAGCAGCTTTTATGGAGAGCAGTTCTTC.